This is a list of T cell receptor beta chains from one sample in a study of cytomegalovirus exposure and HLA in healthy donors. Clones were read by immunoSEQ multiplex PCR, and TCRdb kept only the in-frame ones, dropping some. The sample holds 75,000 to 95,000 clones, 70% to 80% seen once. Sequencing was performed on PBMCs. The receptor set was obtained from a human donor in good health. Each CDR3 is given with its conserved first and last residue. Each record gives: J gene, D gene, V gene, clone size, CDR3 DNA, CDR3 protein. The D gene is left open where the match is weak. Some rows have no size entry. The others give once, few or many, or a class for an expanded clone.

j_call: TRBJ2-1; d_call: TRBD2; v_call: TRBV5-1; clone_size: .; cdr3_nt: TGCGCCAGCAGCTTTAGCGGGGGGGCCTACAATGAGCAGTTCTTC; cdr3_aa: CASSFSGGAYNEQFF
j_call: TRBJ2-7; d_call: TRBD1; v_call: TRBV18; clone_size: .; cdr3_nt: TGTGCCAGCTCACCGGACAGGGGAACCTACGAGCAGTACTTC; cdr3_aa: CASSPDRGTYEQYF
j_call: TRBJ1-2; d_call: .; v_call: TRBV27; clone_size: .; cdr3_nt: TGTGCCAGCAGACAACAGGGAGCCAAGGCTTCCGGCTACACCTTC; cdr3_aa: CASRQQGAKASGYTF
j_call: TRBJ1-3; d_call: .; v_call: TRBV6-5; clone_size: .; cdr3_nt: TGTGCCAGCAGTTACTCGAGAGGTCCTGGAAACACCATATATTTT; cdr3_aa: CASSYSRGPGNTIYF
j_call: TRBJ2-7; d_call: TRBD2; v_call: TRBV13; clone_size: .; cdr3_nt: TGTGCCAGCAGCGTACCAACTAGCGGGGGGGCCTACGAGCAGTACTTC; cdr3_aa: CASSVPTSGGAYEQYF
j_call: TRBJ2-3; d_call: TRBD2; v_call: TRBV7-2; clone_size: .; cdr3_nt: TGTGCCAGCAGCTTAGGGCTAGCGGGGTCTAGCACAGATACGCAGTATTTT; cdr3_aa: CASSLGLAGSSTDTQYF
j_call: TRBJ2-7; d_call: TRBD1; v_call: TRBV6-1; clone_size: once; cdr3_nt: TGTGCCAGCAGTGAAATGGGACGGGACAGGGGATCCTACGAGCAGTACTTC; cdr3_aa: CASSEMGRDRGSYEQYF
j_call: TRBJ1-1; d_call: TRBD1; v_call: TRBV5-1; clone_size: .; cdr3_nt: TGCGCCAGCAGCCAGAGGACAGGGGCCCCGGGCACTGAAGCTTTCTTT; cdr3_aa: CASSQRTGAPGTEAFF
j_call: TRBJ1-5; d_call: TRBD1; v_call: TRBV19; clone_size: .; cdr3_nt: TGTGCCAGTAGGGCGACAGGGAAGACGGAAGGTCAGCCCCAGCATTTT; cdr3_aa: CASRATGKTEGQPQHF
j_call: TRBJ2-7; d_call: .; v_call: TRBV18; clone_size: .; cdr3_nt: TGTGCCAGCTCCAAGACAGTACCCTACGAGCAGTACTTC; cdr3_aa: CASSKTVPYEQYF
j_call: TRBJ2-7; d_call: .; v_call: TRBV9; clone_size: .; cdr3_nt: TGTGCCAGCAGCGTAGTCGGGTCTGATGAGCAGTACTTC; cdr3_aa: CASSVVGSDEQYF
j_call: TRBJ2-6; d_call: TRBD1; v_call: TRBV5-1; clone_size: .; cdr3_nt: TGCGCCAGCCTCGGGACAGCTGGGGCCAACGTCCTGACTTTC; cdr3_aa: CASLGTAGANVLTF
j_call: TRBJ2-1; d_call: TRBD2; v_call: TRBV4-3; clone_size: .; cdr3_nt: TGCGCCAGCAGCCAACACACTAGCGGGGGGTTTAATGAGCAGTTCTTC; cdr3_aa: CASSQHTSGGFNEQFF
j_call: TRBJ1-2; d_call: .; v_call: TRBV4-1; clone_size: .; cdr3_nt: TGCGCCAGCAGCCAAGATCTTGGGACAAATGGCTACACCTTC; cdr3_aa: CASSQDLGTNGYTF
j_call: TRBJ2-1; d_call: .; v_call: TRBV7-8; clone_size: .; cdr3_nt: TGTGCCAGCAGCCCCGGGTACAATGAGCAGTTCTTC; cdr3_aa: CASSPGYNEQFF
j_call: TRBJ1-2; d_call: .; v_call: TRBV7-9; clone_size: .; cdr3_nt: TGTGCCAGCAGCCGAGAAAACTATGGCTACACCTTC; cdr3_aa: CASSRENYGYTF
j_call: TRBJ2-7; d_call: TRBD2; v_call: TRBV4-1; clone_size: once; cdr3_nt: TGCGCCAGCAGCCCCCAGGGTAGCGGGGGGAACGAGCAGTACTTC; cdr3_aa: CASSPQGSGGNEQYF
j_call: TRBJ2-2; d_call: .; v_call: TRBV18; clone_size: .; cdr3_nt: TGTGCCAGCTCACCCTCGCGGGGGAACACCGGGGAGCTGTTTTTT; cdr3_aa: CASSPSRGNTGELFF
j_call: TRBJ1-2; d_call: TRBD1; v_call: TRBV5-4; clone_size: once; cdr3_nt: TGTGCCAGCAGCCCCCCTGGACAGGTTTATGGCTACACCTTC; cdr3_aa: CASSPPGQVYGYTF
j_call: TRBJ1-5; d_call: TRBD1; v_call: TRBV2; clone_size: once; cdr3_nt: TGTGCCAGCAGTGAAATAGGGACAGGGGCGAATCAGCCCCAGCATTTT; cdr3_aa: CASSEIGTGANQPQHF
j_call: TRBJ1-2; d_call: .; v_call: TRBV6-5; clone_size: once; cdr3_nt: TGTGCCAGCAGTTACGGAGGGACCTTGCGGGCGGGTGGCTACACCTTC; cdr3_aa: CASSYGGTLRAGGYTF
j_call: TRBJ2-2; d_call: TRBD2; v_call: TRBV10-2; clone_size: few; cdr3_nt: TGCGCCAGCAGTGGACTAGCGGGGGCCGGGGAGCTGTTTTTT; cdr3_aa: CASSGLAGAGELFF
j_call: TRBJ1-1; d_call: .; v_call: TRBV30; clone_size: few; cdr3_nt: TGTGCCTGGAGTGTAACGGGGGGCACTGAAGCTTTCTTT; cdr3_aa: CAWSVTGGTEAFF
j_call: TRBJ2-3; d_call: .; v_call: TRBV19; clone_size: .; cdr3_nt: TGTGCCAGTAGTAACCGCGCCGGGATAAGCACAGATACGCAGTATTTT; cdr3_aa: CASSNRAGISTDTQYF
j_call: TRBJ1-4; d_call: .; v_call: TRBV5-1; clone_size: few; cdr3_nt: TGCGCCAGCAGCCCTTGGGGAGGTGATGAAAAACTGTTTTTT; cdr3_aa: CASSPWGGDEKLFF
j_call: TRBJ2-3; d_call: .; v_call: TRBV9; clone_size: .; cdr3_nt: TGTGCCAGCAGCGTGGGGGGTTTGGGAGATACGCAGTATTTT; cdr3_aa: CASSVGGLGDTQYF
j_call: TRBJ1-2; d_call: .; v_call: TRBV6-1; clone_size: .; cdr3_nt: TGTGCCAGCAGTGAAGACGTGGCGCGAGGCTATGGCTACACCTTC; cdr3_aa: CASSEDVARGYGYTF
j_call: TRBJ2-3; d_call: .; v_call: TRBV29-1; clone_size: .; cdr3_nt: TGCAGCGTTAAGGGGGGGACAGATACGCAGTATTTT; cdr3_aa: CSVKGGTDTQYF
j_call: TRBJ1-1; d_call: .; v_call: TRBV7-8; clone_size: few; cdr3_nt: TGTGCCAGCAGCTTAGCCGACCACAGTGCAGCTTTCTTT; cdr3_aa: CASSLADHSAAFF
j_call: TRBJ2-5; d_call: TRBD1; v_call: TRBV13; clone_size: .; cdr3_nt: TGTGCCAGCAGCCCCTCCGCGGGACAGGGCCAAGAGACCCAGTACTTC; cdr3_aa: CASSPSAGQGQETQYF
j_call: TRBJ2-5; d_call: TRBD1; v_call: TRBV11-3; clone_size: .; cdr3_nt: TGTGCCAGCAGCTCACCGGGACAGGGGATGGAGACCCAGTACTTC; cdr3_aa: CASSSPGQGMETQYF
j_call: TRBJ2-5; d_call: .; v_call: TRBV15; clone_size: once; cdr3_nt: TGTGCCACCAGCAGAGAGGGCCGCGTATGGGAGACCCAGTACTTC; cdr3_aa: CATSREGRVWETQYF
j_call: TRBJ1-5; d_call: TRBD1; v_call: TRBV6-6; clone_size: .; cdr3_nt: TGTGCCAGCAGTGACAGGGATAGCAATCAGCCCCAGCATTTT; cdr3_aa: CASSDRDSNQPQHF
j_call: TRBJ2-5; d_call: .; v_call: TRBV27; clone_size: .; cdr3_nt: TGTGCCAGCAGTTTATCACACCCCGAGACCCAGTACTTC; cdr3_aa: CASSLSHPETQYF
j_call: TRBJ1-2; d_call: TRBD1; v_call: TRBV5-1; clone_size: .; cdr3_nt: TGCGCCAGCAGCCCAACGGGGGACAGGGGACGAGATGGCTACACCTTC; cdr3_aa: CASSPTGDRGRDGYTF
j_call: TRBJ2-3; d_call: .; v_call: TRBV7-9; clone_size: .; cdr3_nt: TGTGCCAGCAGACTGGGGACTGGGGGGAGCACAGATACGCAGTATTTT; cdr3_aa: CASRLGTGGSTDTQYF
j_call: TRBJ2-7; d_call: .; v_call: TRBV23-1; clone_size: .; cdr3_nt: TGCGCCAGCAGGACAGTCCTTCTGGGACATTGCTCCTACGAGCAGTACTTC; cdr3_aa: CASRTVLLGHCSYEQYF
j_call: TRBJ2-7; d_call: .; v_call: TRBV12-5; clone_size: .; cdr3_nt: TGTGCTAGTGGTTTGGTAACAGGCCAGCCCTACGAGCAGTACTTC; cdr3_aa: CASGLVTGQPYEQYF
j_call: TRBJ2-5; d_call: .; v_call: TRBV25-1; clone_size: .; cdr3_nt: TGTGCCAGCAGTACTCCTGAAGAGTACCAAGAGACCCAGTACTTC; cdr3_aa: CASSTPEEYQETQYF
j_call: TRBJ1-1; d_call: TRBD1; v_call: TRBV2; clone_size: .; cdr3_nt: TGTGCCAGCAAGGAGGGGGCTGGGGACACTGAAGCTTTCTTT; cdr3_aa: CASKEGAGDTEAFF
j_call: TRBJ1-1; d_call: .; v_call: TRBV15; clone_size: .; cdr3_nt: TGTGCCACCAGCAGAGATCTCACAGGGCGAGCTTTCTTT; cdr3_aa: CATSRDLTGRAFF
j_call: TRBJ1-1; d_call: TRBD1; v_call: TRBV6-5; clone_size: few; cdr3_nt: TGTGCCAGCAGTCCGGGACAGGGGAACACTGAAGCTTTCTTT; cdr3_aa: CASSPGQGNTEAFF
j_call: TRBJ1-5; d_call: .; v_call: TRBV6-4; clone_size: .; cdr3_nt: TGTGCCAGCAGTGACCCAGGGTCCTCGGATAGCAATCAGCCCCAGCATTTT; cdr3_aa: CASSDPGSSDSNQPQHF
j_call: TRBJ1-5; d_call: .; v_call: TRBV6-5; clone_size: .; cdr3_nt: TGTGCCAGCAGTTACAGAGACAATCAGCCCCAGCATTTT; cdr3_aa: CASSYRDNQPQHF
j_call: TRBJ1-1; d_call: TRBD1; v_call: TRBV18; clone_size: .; cdr3_nt: TGTGCCAGCTCATCAAGGACAGGGGGGAACACTGAAGCTTTCTTT; cdr3_aa: CASSSRTGGNTEAFF
j_call: TRBJ2-1; d_call: TRBD2; v_call: TRBV9; clone_size: .; cdr3_nt: TGTGCCAGCAGCCGTGCGGGGGAGGGTGAGCAGTTCTTC; cdr3_aa: CASSRAGEGEQFF